A single sample gave rise to the 21 T cell receptor beta chains below, sequenced in a study of OX40 agonist ivuxolimab in advanced cancers. The assay was immunoSEQ multiplex PCR, and TCRdb's table has in-frame clones only and misses some. The sample consists of around 78,000 clones, 65% to 85% of them appearing once. Sequenced here: CD4+ or CD8+ T cells sorted from blood, sampled in a trial of the OX40 agonist ivuxolimab. Receptors originate from an adult with an advanced solid tumor such as melanoma, head and neck, liver or kidney cancer.

This clone showed up just a few times. This sequence joins TRBV10-1 and TRBJ2-3; TRBD1 is a possible D gene (6 bases). The CDR3 has 15 residues. The V end was cut by 2 bases, the J end by 4 bases, with 13 bases between. Germline V gene sequence: CDR1 WNHNN, CDR2 SYGVQD (reference sequence). As DNA, the CDR3 is TGCGCCAGCAGTGAGCAGGGGAGCGGTGCAGATACGCAGTATTTT. Translation: CASSEQGSGADTQYF.

For this clone: Its ends do not fully match the called genes, so a read error is possible. The chain carries TRBV11-2 and TRBJ2-7; D is possibly TRBD1 (5 bases). Germline V lookup: CDR1 SGHAT, CDR2 FQNNGV. The CDR3 sequence is 15 residues long. CDR3 nucleotide sequence: TGTGCCAGCAGTTTATTTGGGGCCAACTCCAACGAGCAGTACTTC. It encodes CASSLFGANSNEQYF.

The chain combines TRBV30 with TRBJ2-7, with 7 nucleotides matching TRBD1. Germline V gene lookup returns CDR1 GTSNPN and CDR2 SVGIG (reference sequence). This CDR3 spans 13 amino acids. Trimming removed 4 bases from V and 4 bases from J; junction bases left unmatched: 7. This chain's CDR3 is CAWKRGHLYEQYF. The DNA for the CDR3 is TGTGCCTGGAAGAGGGGGCACCTTTACGAGCAGTACTTC. The variable domain in full, with the rest retrieved from reference TRBV30 and TRBJ2-7, is SQTIHQWPATLVQPVGSPLSLECTVEGTSNPNLYWYRQAAGRGLQLLFYSVGIGQISSEVPQNLSASRPQDRQFILSSKKLLLSDSGFYLCAWKRGHLYEQYFGPGTRLTVT.

In its sample, this clone was seen a few times. The V and J genes are TRBV2 and TRBJ2-7; TRBD1 matches 9 bases. Unmatched junction bases numbered 9, after V lost 6 bases and J lost 3 bases. Germline CDR1 SNHLY, CDR2 FYNNEI. The CDR3 spans 15 residues. The CDR3 DNA is TGTGCCAGCAGGGTAACAGGGGGCGGGTACTACGAGCAGTACTTC. Its protein is CASRVTGGGYYEQYF.

This clone was seen once. V is TRBV6-5 and J is TRBJ1-3, with no clear D. Per germline, CDR1 MNHEY and CDR2 SVGAGI. The CDR3 covers 16 residues. Trimming stripped 0 bases from V and 0 bases from J, with 9 bases between. CDR3 nucleotide sequence: TGTGCCAGCAGTTACTCCCTTCAATTCTCTGGAAACACCATATATTTT. Protein product: CASSYSLQFSGNTIYF.

The rearrangement joins TRBV27 to TRBJ1-1, with D uncertain. The CDR3 consists of 14 residues. The germline V gene has CDR1 MNHEY and CDR2 SMNVEV (reference sequence). V was pared by 0 bases and J by 4 bases, with 9 bases between. The CDR3 sequence is CASSLSLGFTEAFF. In DNA form, the CDR3 reads TGTGCCAGCAGTTTATCGTTAGGGTTCACTGAAGCTTTCTTT.

This chain joins TRBV7-9 and TRBJ1-3; weak D call: TRBD1 (5 bases). Germline CDR1 and CDR2: SEHNR and FQNEAQ (reference sequence). With 5 bases removed from V and 2 bases from J, the gap between germline ends came to 13 bases. The CDR3 totals 15 residues. The CDR3 here is CASSQSRDPGNTIYF. In DNA form, the CDR3 reads TGTGCCAGCAGCCAAAGCCGGGACCCTGGAAACACCATATATTTT.

This chain uses TRBV6-1 with TRBJ1-2; D not certain. The CDR3 has 12 amino acids. Germline V lookup: CDR1 MNHNS, CDR2 SASEGT. V lost 4 bases and J 3 bases, leaving 6 bases between the germline ends. The CDR3 loop reads CASSGEDYGYTF. Here the CDR3 DNA reads TGTGCCAGCAGTGGGGAGGACTATGGCTACACCTTC.

The V call is TRBV27, the J call TRBJ1-2; 11 bases map to TRBD1. The CDR3 is made up of 13 amino acids. Germline V gene sequence: CDR1 MNHEY, CDR2 SMNVEV (reference sequence). With 5 bases clipped from V and 8 bases from J, the junction kept 4 bases outside the gene matches. The CDR3 DNA follows: TGTGCCAGCAGTCCGGGACAGGGGGGCGGCTACACCTTC. This sequence encodes CASSPGQGGGYTF.

This clone is a singleton in its sample. The rearrangement uses TRBV14 and TRBJ1-4; TRBD1 matches 8 bases. Germline CDR1 is SGHDN and CDR2 is FVKESK. This CDR3 contains 15 residues. Germline trimming cut 1 base from V and 8 bases from J; bases unmatched to any gene: 6. In DNA, the CDR3 is TGTGCCAGCAGCCAAGGGACAGGGATTCGAGAAAAACTGTTTTTT. It yields the protein CASSQGTGIREKLFF.

The chain links TRBV4-1 to TRBJ2-1; D is possibly TRBD2 (6 bases). Trimming cost V 4 bases and J 2 bases, with 15 bases left between them. Looked up from germline, CDR1 is MGHRA and CDR2 is YSYEKL. The CDR3 totals 16 residues. The CDR3 bases are TGCGCCAGCAGCCCCCTATGGGAGGACGCCTACAATGAGCAGTTCTTC. Protein: CASSPLWEDAYNEQFF.

This clone was recorded once. The rearrangement joins TRBV4-1 to TRBJ2-7, with TRBD1 as a possible D gene (6 bases). Germline-derived CDR1 and CDR2 are MGHRA and YSYEKL. Trimming cost V 0 bases and J 3 bases, with 18 bases left between them. The CDR3 extends over 17 amino acids. CDR3: CASSQDPRGQSHYEQYF. The CDR3, as DNA: TGCGCCAGCAGCCAAGATCCCCGAGGACAGAGCCACTACGAGCAGTACTTC.

This clone was counted ten times or more. The gene calls are TRBV29-1 and TRBJ1-1; tentatively, D is TRBD1 (5 bases). V was clipped by 7 bases and J by 1 base, with 13 bases between them. This CDR3 has 13 amino acids. Germline CDR1 reads SQVTM; CDR2 reads ANQGSEA. The CDR3: CSADLTGNTEAFF. Here the CDR3 DNA reads TGCAGCGCCGATTTAACAGGGAACACTGAAGCTTTCTTT.

Written as DNA, the CDR3 is TGCGCCAGCAGCCAAGGGGTTACGGCCGCAGGGAACACTGAAGCTTTCTTT. This encodes CASSQGVTAAGNTEAFF. This rearrangement joins TRBV4-3 to TRBJ1-1; D is undetermined. The CDR3 contains 17 residues. The V and J ends lost 1 base and 1 base respectively, with 16 bases between them. Germline V lookup: CDR1 LGHNA, CDR2 YSLEER.

This chain connects TRBV5-1 to TRBJ2-5, with 7 bases fitting TRBD2. The CDR3 spans 15 residues. Germline CDR1 and CDR2: SGHRS and YFSETQ. After removal of 0 bases from V and 5 bases from J, the junction contained 7 bases not matched to a gene. CDR3 amino acids: CASSLAGTKLETQYF. DNA for the CDR3: TGCGCCAGCAGCTTGGCCGGGACTAAGTTGGAGACCCAGTACTTC.

The chain uses TRBV4-3 and TRBJ2-7; 9 bases match TRBD2. Germline V gene sequence: CDR1 LGHNA, CDR2 YSLEER. With 4 bases clipped from V and 4 bases from J, the junction kept 8 bases outside the gene matches. The CDR3 loop spans 15 amino acids. DNA of the CDR3: TGCGCCAGCAGCCCCTATCGACTAGCGGCGTACGAGCAGTACTTC. Encoded protein: CASSPYRLAAYEQYF.

The chain uses TRBV15 and TRBJ2-1; the D is unclear. The CDR3 has 11 amino acids. Germline CDR1 LNHNV, CDR2 YYDKDF (reference sequence). V dropped 1 base and J dropped 9 bases, with 4 bases sitting between them. CDR3 sequence (DNA): TGTGCCACCAGCAGAGTCGGTGAGCAGTTCTTC. Translation: CATSRVGEQFF.

The V gene is TRBV6-4, the J gene TRBJ2-3; TRBD1 agrees at 7 bases. The germline CDR1 and CDR2 sequences are MRHNA and SNTAGT. The CDR3 length is 16 residues. J gave up 4 bases and V 0 bases, and 7 bases lay outside the gene matches. CDR3 sequence reads: CASSDSSTGDADTQYF. The CDR3 coding sequence is TGTGCCAGCAGTGACTCGAGTACAGGGGACGCAGATACGCAGTATTTT.

The rearrangement uses TRBV2 and TRBJ2-7; 10 nucleotides agree with TRBD2. V shed 4 bases and J 0 bases; nucleotides not matched to a gene: 3. CDR1 and CDR2 from the germline V gene are SNHLY and FYNNEI. The CDR3 contains 15 residues. CDR3 DNA sequence: TGTGCCAGCAGTGCGGCTAGCGGGAGCTCCTACGAGCAGTACTTC. It encodes CASSAASGSSYEQYF.

The V gene is TRBV19, the J gene TRBJ1-1; D unresolved. Germline CDR1 LNHDA, CDR2 SQIVND (reference sequence). Trimming shortened V by 9 bases and J by 6 bases, and 14 bases separated the two germline ends. CDR3 length: 12 residues. CDR3 region: CASSARGPEAFF. The DNA of the CDR3 is TGTGCCAGCAGCGCCCGCGGGCCTGAAGCTTTCTTT.

This chain links TRBV12-5 with TRBJ2-6, with 8 positions matching TRBD1. The germline V gene encodes CDR1 LGHNT and CDR2 FRNRAP. The CDR3 is 18 residues long. With 1 base clipped from V and 0 bases from J, the junction kept 5 bases outside the gene matches. The CDR3 region is CASGLGQGIASGANVLTF. The CDR3 nucleotides read TGTGCTAGTGGTTTGGGACAGGGGATCGCCTCTGGGGCCAACGTCCTGACTTTC.